This T cell receptor (beta chain) originates from a study of OX40 agonist ivuxolimab in advanced cancers. Study background: Each patient was given ivuxolimab into a vein every 2 weeks, at 0.01 to 10 mg/kg.

Germline loops: CDR1 SGHTA, CDR2 FQGTGA. J lost 0 bases, V lost 5 bases, and 6 bases had no gene match. The CDR3 runs 15 residues. Generated by immunoSEQ multiplex PCR, the TCRdb table keeps only in-frame clones and is missing some. Here the sample spans about 66,000 clones, 86% being singletons. Patients were ruled out by autoimmune disease history or systemic immunosuppression. As regards this clone: Its cognate antigen is unknown.

Study results and caveats: Among the lowest peripheral clonal expansion occurred in 0.1-3.0 mg/kg partial responders. Circulating CD4+ and CD8+ T cells showed clonal expansion by week 6 at 0.1 to 3.0 mg/kg.

Sequencing used CD4+ or CD8+ T cells sorted from blood, obtained in a trial of the OX40 agonist ivuxolimab. This sequence was found in an adult with an advanced solid tumor such as melanoma, head and neck, liver or kidney cancer. V is TRBV7-3 and J is TRBJ1-2; 7 positions match TRBD1. CDR3 coding DNA: TGTGCCAGCAGCCCCCGGACAGGTGCTAACTATGGCTACACCTTC. It encodes CASSPRTGANYGYTF.